The clone carrying this T cell receptor (beta chain) appeared a single time. The entry originates in a study of T cell repertoires in cytomegalovirus infection. TCRdb re-analysed the reads in MiXCR, keeping a single row per CDR3 protein. The table lists around 740,000 distinct CDR3 sequences, roughly 36% of them singletons. V was trimmed by 5 bases and J by 3 bases, leaving 17 bases between them. The germline gives CDR1 DFQATT, CDR2 SNEGSKA (reference sequence). The CDR3 runs to 14 residues. The sample was PBMCs. The chain couples TRBV20-1 to TRBJ2-7, with D tentatively TRBD1 or TRBD2 (5 bases each). The receptor's source is a human donor in good health (CMV status not recorded). Some clones in this sample may be carry-over from other donors' samples. The CDR3 loop is CSARGTRSFYEQYF. The DNA of the CDR3 is TGCAGTGCTCGAGGGACGAGGTCATTCTACGAGCAGTACTTC.